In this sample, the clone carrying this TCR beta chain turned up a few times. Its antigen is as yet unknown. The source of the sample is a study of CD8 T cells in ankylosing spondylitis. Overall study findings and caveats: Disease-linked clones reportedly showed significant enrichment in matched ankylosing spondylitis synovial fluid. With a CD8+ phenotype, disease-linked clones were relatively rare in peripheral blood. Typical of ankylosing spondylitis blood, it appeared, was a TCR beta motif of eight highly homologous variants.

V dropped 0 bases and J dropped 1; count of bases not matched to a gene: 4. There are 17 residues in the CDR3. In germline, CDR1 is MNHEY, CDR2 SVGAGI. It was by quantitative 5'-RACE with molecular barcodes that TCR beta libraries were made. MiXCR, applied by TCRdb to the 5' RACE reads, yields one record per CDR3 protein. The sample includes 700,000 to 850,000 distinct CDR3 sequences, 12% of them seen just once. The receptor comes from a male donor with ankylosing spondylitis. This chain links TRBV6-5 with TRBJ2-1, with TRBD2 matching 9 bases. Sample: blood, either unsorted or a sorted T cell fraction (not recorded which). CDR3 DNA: TGTGCCAGCAGTTACTCCCTAGCGGGATTTTCCTACAATGAGCAGTTCTTC. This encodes CASSYSLAGFSYNEQFF.